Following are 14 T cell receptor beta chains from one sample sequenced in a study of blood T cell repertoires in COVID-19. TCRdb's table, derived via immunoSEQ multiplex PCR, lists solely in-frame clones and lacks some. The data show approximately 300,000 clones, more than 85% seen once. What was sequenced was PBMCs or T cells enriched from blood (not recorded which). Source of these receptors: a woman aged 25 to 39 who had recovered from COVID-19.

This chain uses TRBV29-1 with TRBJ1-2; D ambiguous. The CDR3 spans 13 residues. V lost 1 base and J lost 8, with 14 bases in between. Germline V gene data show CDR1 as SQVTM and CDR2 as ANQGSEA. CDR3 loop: CSVEAQTPEGYTF. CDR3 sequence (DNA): TGCAGCGTTGAAGCCCAAACCCCAGAAGGCTACACCTTC.

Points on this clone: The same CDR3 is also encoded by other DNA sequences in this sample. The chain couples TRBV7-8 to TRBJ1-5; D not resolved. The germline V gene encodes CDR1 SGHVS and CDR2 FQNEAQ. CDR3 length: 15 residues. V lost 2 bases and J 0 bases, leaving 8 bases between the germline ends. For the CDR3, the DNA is TGTGCCAGCAGCTTAACGGGGAATAGCAATCAGCCCCAGCATTTT. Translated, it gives CASSLTGNSNQPQHF.

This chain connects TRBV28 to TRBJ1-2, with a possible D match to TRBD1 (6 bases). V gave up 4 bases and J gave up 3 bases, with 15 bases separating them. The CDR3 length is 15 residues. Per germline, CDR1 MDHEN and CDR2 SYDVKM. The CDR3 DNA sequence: TGTGCCAGCAGTTCTCCGCCACAGGGCTACTATGGCTACACCTTC. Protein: CASSSPPQGYYGYTF.

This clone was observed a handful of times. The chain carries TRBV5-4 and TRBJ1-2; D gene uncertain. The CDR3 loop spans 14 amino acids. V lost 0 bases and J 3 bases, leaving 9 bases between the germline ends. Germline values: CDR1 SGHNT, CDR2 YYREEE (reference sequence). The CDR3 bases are TGTGCCAGCAGCTTGGACAGTTCGCACTATGGCTACACCTTC. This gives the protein CASSLDSSHYGYTF.

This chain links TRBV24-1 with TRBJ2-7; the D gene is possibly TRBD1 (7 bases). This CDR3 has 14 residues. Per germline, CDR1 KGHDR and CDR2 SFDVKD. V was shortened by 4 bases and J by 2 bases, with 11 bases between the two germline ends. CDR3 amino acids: CATSEGGQTYEQYF. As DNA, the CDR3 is TGTGCCACCAGTGAGGGGGGACAGACCTACGAGCAGTACTTC.

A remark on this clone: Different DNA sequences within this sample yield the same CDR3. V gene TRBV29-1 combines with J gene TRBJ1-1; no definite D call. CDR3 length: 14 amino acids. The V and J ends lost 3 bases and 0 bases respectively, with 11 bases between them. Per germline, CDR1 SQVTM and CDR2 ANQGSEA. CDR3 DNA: TGCAGCGTTGAGGTCCGGGGATTGAACACTGAAGCTTTCTTT. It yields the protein CSVEVRGLNTEAFF.

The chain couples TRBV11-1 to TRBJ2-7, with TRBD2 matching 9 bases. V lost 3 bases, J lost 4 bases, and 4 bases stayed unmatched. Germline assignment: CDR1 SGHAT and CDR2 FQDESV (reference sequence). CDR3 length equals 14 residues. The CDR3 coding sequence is TGTGCCAGCAGCTTTTCGGGACTAGCTTACGAGCAGTACTTC. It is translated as CASSFSGLAYEQYF.

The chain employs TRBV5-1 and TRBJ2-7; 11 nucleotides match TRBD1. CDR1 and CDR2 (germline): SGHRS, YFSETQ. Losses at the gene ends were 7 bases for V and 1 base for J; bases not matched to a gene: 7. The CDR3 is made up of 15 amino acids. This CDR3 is CASGTGGIMSYEQYF. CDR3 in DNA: TGCGCCAGCGGGACAGGGGGGATCATGTCCTACGAGCAGTACTTC.

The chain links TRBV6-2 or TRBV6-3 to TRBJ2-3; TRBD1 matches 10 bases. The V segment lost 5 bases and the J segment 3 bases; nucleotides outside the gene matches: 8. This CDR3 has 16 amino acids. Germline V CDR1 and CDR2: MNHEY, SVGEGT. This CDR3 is CASSPYRDRGTDTQYF. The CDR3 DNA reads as TGTGCCAGCAGTCCATACCGGGACAGGGGTACAGATACGCAGTATTTT.

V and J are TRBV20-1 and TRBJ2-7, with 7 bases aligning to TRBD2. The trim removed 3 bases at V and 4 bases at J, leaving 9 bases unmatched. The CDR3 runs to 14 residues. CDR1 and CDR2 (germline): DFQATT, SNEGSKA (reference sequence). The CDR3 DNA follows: TGCAGTGCTAGTAGTCTAGCGGAAGGTTACGAGCAGTACTTC. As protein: CSASSLAEGYEQYF.

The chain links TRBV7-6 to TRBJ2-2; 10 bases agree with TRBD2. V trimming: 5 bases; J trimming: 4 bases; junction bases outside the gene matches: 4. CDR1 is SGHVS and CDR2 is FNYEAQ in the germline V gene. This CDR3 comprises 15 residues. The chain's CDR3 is CASSLLAGLTGELFF. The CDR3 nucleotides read TGTGCCAGCAGCCTACTAGCGGGACTCACCGGGGAGCTGTTTTTT.

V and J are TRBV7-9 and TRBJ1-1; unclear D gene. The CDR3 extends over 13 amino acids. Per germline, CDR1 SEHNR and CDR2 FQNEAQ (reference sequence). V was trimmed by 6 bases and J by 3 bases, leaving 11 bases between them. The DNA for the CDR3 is TGTGCCAGCAGTACTACGGGAGACACTGAAGCTTTCTTT. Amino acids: CASSTTGDTEAFF.

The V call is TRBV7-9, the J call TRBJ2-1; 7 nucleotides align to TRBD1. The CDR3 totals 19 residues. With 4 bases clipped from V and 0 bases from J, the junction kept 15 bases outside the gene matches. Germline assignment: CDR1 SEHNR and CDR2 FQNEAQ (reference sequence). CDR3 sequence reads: CASSSVTGRAESSYNEQFF. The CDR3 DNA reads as TGTGCCAGCAGCTCGGTGACAGGGCGGGCGGAGAGCTCCTACAATGAGCAGTTCTTC.

CDR3 DNA: TGTGCCAGTAACCCTGGACAGGGGGCCGAGGACTATGGCTACACCTTC. Protein sequence: CASNPGQGAEDYGYTF. This chain joins TRBV19 and TRBJ1-2; the match to TRBD1 covers 11 bases. Per the germline V gene, CDR1 is LNHDA and CDR2 is SQIVND (reference sequence). V gave up 7 bases and J gave up 3 bases; unmatched junction bases: 10. CDR3 length: 16 residues.